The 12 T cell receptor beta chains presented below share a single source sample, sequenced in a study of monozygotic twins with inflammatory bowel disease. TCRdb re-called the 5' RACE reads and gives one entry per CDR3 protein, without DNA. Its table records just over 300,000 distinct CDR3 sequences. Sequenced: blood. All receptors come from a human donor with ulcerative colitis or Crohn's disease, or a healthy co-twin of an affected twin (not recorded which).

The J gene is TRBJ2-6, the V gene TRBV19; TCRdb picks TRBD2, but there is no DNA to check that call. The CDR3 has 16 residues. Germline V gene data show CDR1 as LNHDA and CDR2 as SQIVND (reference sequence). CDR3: CASSRGGTSGANVLTF.

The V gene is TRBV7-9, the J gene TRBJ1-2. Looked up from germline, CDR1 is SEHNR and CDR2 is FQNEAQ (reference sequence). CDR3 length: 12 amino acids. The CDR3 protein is CASSSRDYGYTF.

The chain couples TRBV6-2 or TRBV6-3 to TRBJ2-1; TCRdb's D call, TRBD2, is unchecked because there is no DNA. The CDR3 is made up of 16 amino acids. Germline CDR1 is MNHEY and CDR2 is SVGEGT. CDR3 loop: CASRRLAGPSYNEQFF.

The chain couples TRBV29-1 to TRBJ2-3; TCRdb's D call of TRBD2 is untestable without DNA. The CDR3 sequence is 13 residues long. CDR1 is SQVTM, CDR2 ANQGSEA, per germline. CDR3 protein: CSGSSGRTDTQYF.

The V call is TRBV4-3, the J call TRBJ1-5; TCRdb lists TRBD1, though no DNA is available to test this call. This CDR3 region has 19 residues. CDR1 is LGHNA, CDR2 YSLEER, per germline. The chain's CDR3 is CASSQDFGGARDSNQPQHF.

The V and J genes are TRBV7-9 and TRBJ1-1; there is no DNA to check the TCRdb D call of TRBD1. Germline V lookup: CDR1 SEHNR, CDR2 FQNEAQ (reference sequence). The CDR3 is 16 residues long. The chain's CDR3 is CASSLLPGTRETEAFF.

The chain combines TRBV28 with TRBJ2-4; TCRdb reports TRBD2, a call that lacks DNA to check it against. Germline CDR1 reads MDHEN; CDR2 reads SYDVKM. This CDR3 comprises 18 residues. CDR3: CASRKGASGRVAKNIQYF.

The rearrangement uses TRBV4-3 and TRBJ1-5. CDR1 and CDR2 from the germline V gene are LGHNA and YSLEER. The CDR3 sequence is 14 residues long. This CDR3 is CASSQGSGRQPQHF.

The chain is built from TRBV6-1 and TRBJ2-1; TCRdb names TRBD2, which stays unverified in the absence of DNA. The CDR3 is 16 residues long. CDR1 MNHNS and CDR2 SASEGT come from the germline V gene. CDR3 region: CASSQTSGGAYNEQFF.

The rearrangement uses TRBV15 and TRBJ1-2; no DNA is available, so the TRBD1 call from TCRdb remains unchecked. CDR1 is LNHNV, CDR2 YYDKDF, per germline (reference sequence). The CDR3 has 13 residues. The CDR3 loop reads CATSLQGSYGYTF.

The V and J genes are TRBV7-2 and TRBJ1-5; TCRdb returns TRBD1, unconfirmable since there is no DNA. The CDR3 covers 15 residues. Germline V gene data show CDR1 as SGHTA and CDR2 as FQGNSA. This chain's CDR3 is CASSLAKQGHQPQHF.

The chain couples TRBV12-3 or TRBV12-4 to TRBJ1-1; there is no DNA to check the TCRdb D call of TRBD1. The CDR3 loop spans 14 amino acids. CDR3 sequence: CASSFNLQGTEAFF.